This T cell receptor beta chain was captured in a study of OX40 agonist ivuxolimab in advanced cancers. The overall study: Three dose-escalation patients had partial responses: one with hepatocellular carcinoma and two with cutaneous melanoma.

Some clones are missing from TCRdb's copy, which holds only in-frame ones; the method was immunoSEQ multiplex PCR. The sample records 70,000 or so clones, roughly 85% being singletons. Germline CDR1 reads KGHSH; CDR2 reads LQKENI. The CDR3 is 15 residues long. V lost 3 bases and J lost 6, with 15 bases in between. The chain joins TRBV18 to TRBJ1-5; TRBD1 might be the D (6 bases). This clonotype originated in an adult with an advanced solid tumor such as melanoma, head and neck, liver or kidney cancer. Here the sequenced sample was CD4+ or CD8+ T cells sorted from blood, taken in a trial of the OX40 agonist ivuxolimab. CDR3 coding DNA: TGTGCCAGCTCACCTGCCCAACAGGGACTTCAGCCCCAGCATTTT. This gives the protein CASSPAQQGLQPQHF.